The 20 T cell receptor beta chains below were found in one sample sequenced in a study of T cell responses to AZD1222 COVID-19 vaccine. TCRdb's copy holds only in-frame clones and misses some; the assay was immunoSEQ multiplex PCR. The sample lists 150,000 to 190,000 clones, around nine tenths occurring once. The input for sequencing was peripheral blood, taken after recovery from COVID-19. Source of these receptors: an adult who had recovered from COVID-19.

CDR3 loop: CASSESQGGRPQHF. The CDR3 nucleotides read TGTGCCAGCAGTGAAAGCCAGGGGGGCAGGCCCCAGCATTTT. The rearrangement uses TRBV2 and TRBJ1-5; 7 bases agree with TRBD1. CDR1 SNHLY and CDR2 FYNNEI come from the germline V gene. Trimming took 2 bases from V and 9 from J; bases not matched to a gene: 7. The CDR3 runs to 14 residues.

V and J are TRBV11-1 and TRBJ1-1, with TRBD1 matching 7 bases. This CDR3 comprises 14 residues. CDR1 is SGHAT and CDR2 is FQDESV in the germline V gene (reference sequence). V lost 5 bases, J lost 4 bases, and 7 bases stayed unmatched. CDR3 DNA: TGTGCCAGCAGCGCCTACAGGGGTGGCACTGAAGCTTTCTTT. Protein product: CASSAYRGGTEAFF. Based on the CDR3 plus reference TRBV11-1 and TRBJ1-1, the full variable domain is EAEVAQSPRYKITEKSQAVAFWCDPISGHATLYWYRQILGQGPELLVQFQDESVVDDSQLPKDRFSAERLKGVDSTLKIQPAELGDSAMYLCASSAYRGGTEAFFGQGTRLTVV.

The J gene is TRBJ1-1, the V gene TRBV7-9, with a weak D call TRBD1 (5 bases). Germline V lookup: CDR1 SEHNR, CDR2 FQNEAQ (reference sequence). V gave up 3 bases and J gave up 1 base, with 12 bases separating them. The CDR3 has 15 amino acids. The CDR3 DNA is TGTGCCAGCAGCTTGATGGACATATCGAACACTGAAGCTTTCTTT. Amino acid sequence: CASSLMDISNTEAFF.

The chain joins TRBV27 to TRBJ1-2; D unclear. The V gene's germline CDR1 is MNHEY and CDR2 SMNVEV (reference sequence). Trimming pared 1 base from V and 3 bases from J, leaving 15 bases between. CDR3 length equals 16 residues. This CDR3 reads CASSLLRQVGDYGYTF. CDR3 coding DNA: TGTGCCAGCAGTTTATTGAGGCAGGTCGGTGACTATGGCTACACCTTC.

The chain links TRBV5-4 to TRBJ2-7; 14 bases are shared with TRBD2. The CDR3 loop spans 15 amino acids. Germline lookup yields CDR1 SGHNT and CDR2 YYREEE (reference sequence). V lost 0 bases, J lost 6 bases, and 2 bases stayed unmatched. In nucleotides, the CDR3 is TGTGCCAGCAGCTTGGTCGGGACTAGCGGGGGCGAGCAGTACTTC. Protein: CASSLVGTSGGEQYF.

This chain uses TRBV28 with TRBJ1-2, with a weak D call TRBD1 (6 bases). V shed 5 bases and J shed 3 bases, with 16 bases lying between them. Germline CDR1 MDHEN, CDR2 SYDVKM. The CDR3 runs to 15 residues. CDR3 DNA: TGTGCCAGCAGTCAAGGACAGAGCACCTACTATGGCTACACCTTC. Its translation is CASSQGQSTYYGYTF.

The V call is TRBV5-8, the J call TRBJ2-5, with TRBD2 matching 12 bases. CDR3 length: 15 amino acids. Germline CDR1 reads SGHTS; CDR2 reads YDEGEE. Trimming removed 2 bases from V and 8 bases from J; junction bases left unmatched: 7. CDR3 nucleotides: TGTGCCAGCAGCTTTCTAGCGGGGGGGCAGGATACCCAGTACTTC. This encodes CASSFLAGGQDTQYF.

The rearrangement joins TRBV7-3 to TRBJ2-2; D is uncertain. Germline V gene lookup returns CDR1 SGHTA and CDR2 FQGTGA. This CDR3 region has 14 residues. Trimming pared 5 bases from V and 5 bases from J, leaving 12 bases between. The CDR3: CASSPLESTGELFF. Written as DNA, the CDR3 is TGTGCCAGCAGCCCCCTCGAGTCTACCGGGGAGCTGTTTTTT. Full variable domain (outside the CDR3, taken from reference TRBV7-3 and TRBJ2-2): GAGVSQTPSNKVTEKGKYVELRCDPISGHTALYWYRQSLGQGPEFLIYFQGTGAADDSGLPNDRFFAVRPEGSVSTLKIQRTERGDSAVYLCASSPLESTGELFFGEGSRLTVL.

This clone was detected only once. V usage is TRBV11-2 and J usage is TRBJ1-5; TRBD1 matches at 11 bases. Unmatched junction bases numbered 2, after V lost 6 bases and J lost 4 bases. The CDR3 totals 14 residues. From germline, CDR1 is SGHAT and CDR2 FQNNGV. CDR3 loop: CASSGTGGNQPQHF. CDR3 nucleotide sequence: TGTGCCAGCAGTGGGACAGGGGGGAATCAGCCCCAGCATTTT.

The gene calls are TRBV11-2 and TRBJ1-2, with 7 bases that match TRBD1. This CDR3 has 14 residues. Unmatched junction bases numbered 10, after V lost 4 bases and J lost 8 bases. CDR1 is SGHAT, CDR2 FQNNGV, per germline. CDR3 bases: TGTGCCAGCAGCTCCTCGACAGGGACGTTGGGCTACACCTTC. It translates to CASSSSTGTLGYTF.

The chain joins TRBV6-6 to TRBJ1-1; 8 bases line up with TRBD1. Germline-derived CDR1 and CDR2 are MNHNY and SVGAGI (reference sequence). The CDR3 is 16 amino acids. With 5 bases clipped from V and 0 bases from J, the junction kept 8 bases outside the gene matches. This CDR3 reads CASSHVRTGLNTEAFF. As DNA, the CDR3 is TGTGCCAGCAGTCACGTCAGGACAGGGTTGAACACTGAAGCTTTCTTT.

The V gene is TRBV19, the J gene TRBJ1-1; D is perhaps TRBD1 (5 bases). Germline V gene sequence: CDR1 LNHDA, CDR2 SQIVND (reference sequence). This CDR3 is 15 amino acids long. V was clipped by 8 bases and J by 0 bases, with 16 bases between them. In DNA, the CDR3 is TGTGCCAGTTCCGGGGCCTCCTTTATGAACACTGAAGCTTTCTTT. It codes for CASSGASFMNTEAFF.

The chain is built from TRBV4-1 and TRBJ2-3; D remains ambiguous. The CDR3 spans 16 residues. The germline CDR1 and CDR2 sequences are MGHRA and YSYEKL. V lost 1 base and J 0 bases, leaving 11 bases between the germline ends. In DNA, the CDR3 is TGCGCCAGCAGCCAAGTAAATCTGATTAGCACAGATACGCAGTATTTT. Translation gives CASSQVNLISTDTQYF.

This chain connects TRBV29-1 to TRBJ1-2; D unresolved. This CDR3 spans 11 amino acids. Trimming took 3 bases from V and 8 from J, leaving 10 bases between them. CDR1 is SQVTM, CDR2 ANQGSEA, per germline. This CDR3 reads CSVEGRQGYTF. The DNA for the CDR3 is TGCAGCGTTGAGGGCAGGCAAGGCTACACCTTC.

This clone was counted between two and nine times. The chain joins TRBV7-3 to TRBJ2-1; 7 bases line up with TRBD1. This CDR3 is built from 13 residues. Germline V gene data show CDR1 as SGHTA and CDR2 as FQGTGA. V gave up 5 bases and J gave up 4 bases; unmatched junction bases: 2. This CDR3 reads CASSPDRYNEQFF. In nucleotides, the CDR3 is TGTGCCAGCAGCCCGGACAGGTACAATGAGCAGTTCTTC.

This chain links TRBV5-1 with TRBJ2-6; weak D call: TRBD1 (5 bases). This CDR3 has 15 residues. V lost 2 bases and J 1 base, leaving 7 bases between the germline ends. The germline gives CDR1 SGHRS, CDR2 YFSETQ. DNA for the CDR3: TGCGCCAGCAGCTTAGGGGAATCTGGGGCCAACGTCCTGACTTTC. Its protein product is CASSLGESGANVLTF.

CDR3 DNA sequence: TGTGCCAGCAGCTATACAGGGGGAGACGGTAGCTACACCTTC. Protein: CASSYTGGDGSYTF. V gene TRBV7-9 combines with J gene TRBJ1-2; 8 bases are shared with TRBD1. The V and J ends lost 4 bases and 9 bases, in that order; junction bases with no gene match: 10. The germline gives CDR1 SEHNR, CDR2 FQNEAQ (reference sequence). The CDR3 extends over 14 amino acids.

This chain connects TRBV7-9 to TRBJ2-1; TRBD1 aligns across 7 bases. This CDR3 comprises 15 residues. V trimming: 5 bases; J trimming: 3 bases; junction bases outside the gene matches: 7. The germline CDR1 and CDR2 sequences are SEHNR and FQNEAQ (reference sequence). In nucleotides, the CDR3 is TGTGCCAGCAGCCCGTCGGGACAGATCTACAATGAGCAGTTCTTC. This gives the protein CASSPSGQIYNEQFF.

CDR3 sequence: CASSLVGASGNTIYF. The CDR3 region has the DNA TGTGCCAGCAGCTTAGTCGGGGCCTCTGGAAACACCATATATTTT. This chain uses TRBV11-2 with TRBJ1-3, with D maybe TRBD1 (5 bases). With 1 base removed from V and 0 bases from J, the gap between germline ends came to 7 bases. The CDR3 is made up of 15 amino acids. The V gene's germline CDR1 is SGHAT and CDR2 FQNNGV.

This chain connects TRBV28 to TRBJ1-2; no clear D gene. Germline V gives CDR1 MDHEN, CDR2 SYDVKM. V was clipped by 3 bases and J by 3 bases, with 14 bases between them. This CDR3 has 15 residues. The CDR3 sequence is CASSFPGRVDYGYTF. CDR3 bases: TGTGCCAGCAGTTTCCCGGGGAGGGTCGACTATGGCTACACCTTC.